A selection of T cell receptor beta chains follows, all from one sample in a study of T cells in Graves' hyperthyroidism and ophthalmopathy. TCRdb re-called the multiplex PCR reads with MiXCR, one entry per CDR3 protein. Here the sample spans hundreds of thousands of distinct CDR3 sequences, around 39% being singletons. Sequenced input: blood. The receptors were sampled from a man younger than 35 with Graves' hyperthyroidism. The conserved cysteine and the conserved F or W are not part of the CDR3 here.

j_call v_call cdr3_aa
TRBJ2-7 TRBV15 ATSRDWGASYEQY
TRBJ1-5 TRBV6-2/TRBV6-3 ASSPRDRGHQPQH
TRBJ1-2 TRBV20-1 SARMSDYGYT
TRBJ1-2 TRBV6-5 ASSPNGGGYT
TRBJ2-7 TRBV6-5 ASSYNPGPYEQY
TRBJ2-6 TRBV7-8 ASSRRQGAGAGANVLT
TRBJ2-7 TRBV6-1 ASSYGDRDSYEQY
TRBJ1-1 TRBV6-1 ASSELRGATEAF
TRBJ2-6 TRBV5-8 ASSHGANVLT
TRBJ2-7 TRBV20-1 SASSYGRAYEQY
TRBJ2-3 TRBV4-2 ASSLEVGPDTQY
TRBJ2-7 TRBV7-2 ASSAPVQGGAYEQY
TRBJ1-6 TRBV25-1 ASEAPQGSYNSPLH
TRBJ2-2 TRBV2 ASLAGVNTGELF
TRBJ2-7 TRBV20-1 SALPASGAHEQY
TRBJ2-7 TRBV19 ASTQAGTGTYEQY
TRBJ2-5 TRBV20-1 SASEGQVETQY
TRBJ2-7 TRBV20-1 SASYGAYEQY
TRBJ2-7 TRBV6-2/TRBV6-3 ASSYSWNREDEQY
TRBJ1-5 TRBV20-1 SARGGTGNQPQH
TRBJ2-3 TRBV19 ASSTTRQDTQY
TRBJ1-5 TRBV6-5 ASSPTGVQQPQH
TRBJ1-1 TRBV20-1 SASYRRGRDTEAF
TRBJ1-2 TRBV10-3 AISDGGDNYGYT
TRBJ2-5 TRBV2 ASKAEWMGGNVETQY
TRBJ2-7 TRBV7-9 ASSLGLGHFYYEQY
TRBJ2-7 TRBV20-1 SAAGVPEQY
TRBJ2-5 TRBV11-3 ASSLRHQETQY
TRBJ1-6 TRBV25-1 ASSGGGTGTGNSPLH
TRBJ2-7 TRBV29-1 SAGLAGYEQY
TRBJ1-4 TRBV10-3 AISEDEKLF
TRBJ2-7 TRBV15 ATSPWRESTYEQY
TRBJ1-4 TRBV7-9 ASSLYDFENEKLF
TRBJ1-5 TRBV2 ASRGQGRSNQPQH
TRBJ2-5 TRBV2 ASSETGRRGWETQY
TRBJ1-6 TRBV12-3/TRBV12-4 ASREDRLSYNSPLH
TRBJ2-6 TRBV6-5 ASIGGGANVLT
TRBJ1-1 TRBV7-9 ASSLPKDRSAF
TRBJ1-2 TRBV2 ARDRDSSLGYT
TRBJ1-6 TRBV2 ASSLDTSYNSPLH
TRBJ2-7 TRBV2 ASNRQGAYEQY
TRBJ2-6 TRBV27 ASIHGQGWANVLT
TRBJ2-7 TRBV7-9 ASSLVPSQNYEQY
TRBJ2-7 TRBV25-1 ATTGQSSYEQY
TRBJ1-5 TRBV12-3/TRBV12-4 ASSPIGTGINQPQH
TRBJ2-5 TRBV29-1 SVLTSGSETQY
TRBJ1-3 TRBV7-8 ASSPVGFGNTIY